Sequencing of this TCR beta chain was carried out in a study of T cell clonotyping in hematopoietic cell transplantation. Study-wide points: After transplant, recipient diversity fell while pathologically expanded clonotypes grew through day 180.

The CDR3 runs to 14 residues. Germline V lookup: CDR1 SGHDN, CDR2 FVKESK. Libraries were prepared by immunoSEQ multiplex PCR; TCRdb keeps only in-frame clonotypes and omits some of them. The sample yields more than 9,500 clones, around 74% seen once. Concerning this clone itself: Its antigen is still unknown.

The V and J genes are TRBV14 and TRBJ1-1, with a possible D match to TRBD1 (6 bases). This material consisted of peripheral blood mononuclear cells, taken 180 days after allogeneic stem cell transplant. The source of this sequence is a male patient between 60 and 69 years old who had an allogeneic stem cell transplant from an unrelated donor, so the T cells may come from the graft donor. Some clones in this sample may be carry-over from other donors' samples. CDR3 DNA sequence: TGTTGCAAGGGGGACCAACAGGGGAACACTGAAGCTTTCTTT. Its protein is CCKGDQQGNTEAFF.